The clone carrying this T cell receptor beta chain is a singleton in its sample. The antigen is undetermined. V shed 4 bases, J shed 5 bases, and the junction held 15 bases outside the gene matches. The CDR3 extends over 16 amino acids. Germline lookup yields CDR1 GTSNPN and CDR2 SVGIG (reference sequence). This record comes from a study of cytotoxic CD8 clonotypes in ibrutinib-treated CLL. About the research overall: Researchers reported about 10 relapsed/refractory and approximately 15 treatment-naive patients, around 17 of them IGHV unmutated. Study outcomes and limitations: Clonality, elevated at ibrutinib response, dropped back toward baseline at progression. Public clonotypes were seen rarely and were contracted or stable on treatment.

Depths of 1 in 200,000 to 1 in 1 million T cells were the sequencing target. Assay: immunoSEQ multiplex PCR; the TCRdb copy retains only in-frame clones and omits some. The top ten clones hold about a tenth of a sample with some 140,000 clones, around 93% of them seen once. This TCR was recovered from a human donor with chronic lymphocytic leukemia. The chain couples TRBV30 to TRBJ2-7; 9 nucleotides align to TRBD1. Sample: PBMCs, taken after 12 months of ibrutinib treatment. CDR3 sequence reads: CAWNNARTGVFHEQYF. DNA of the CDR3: TGTGCCTGGAACAACGCCAGGACAGGGGTATTCCACGAGCAGTACTTC. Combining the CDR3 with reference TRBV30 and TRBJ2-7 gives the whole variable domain SQTIHQWPATLVQPVGSPLSLECTVEGTSNPNLYWYRQAAGRGLQLLFYSVGIGQISSEVPQNLSASRPQDRQFILSSKKLLLSDSGFYLCAWNNARTGVFHEQYFGPGTRLTVT.